This T cell receptor beta chain came from a study of blood T cell repertoires in COVID-19 (dated by TCRdb to 2018 to 2021). At the level of the whole study: Collaborator samples came from the United States, Italy and Spain and covered acute and convalescent phases of COVID-19. The material from the prospective study consisted of cDNA or gDNA derived from T cells, B-cell-depleted T cells, or PBMCs. Samples came from the ongoing ImmuneRACE study (first 160 participants) plus 1,254 subjects from 6 global collaborators. Sample metadata almost always included a de-identified subject ID, COVID-19 status, age in years and sex. The repertoires were released in a freely available public database intended as a resource for research on the immune response to SARS-CoV-2. The dataset comprised deeply sampled blood TCRbeta repertoires from subjects exposed to, actively infected with, or recovered from COVID-19. HLA class I and class II types, where available, came from metadata supplied by the sample provider rather than from assay-based typing. What the research found in general, with its limitations: How much clinical and demographic metadata was included differed by source and by participant, and the metadata was provided uncurated.

TCRbeta CDR3 regions were amplified from genomic DNA by means of the immunoSEQ Assay, a bias-controlled multiplex PCR. The paper's processing steps were these. Within the assay, amplification of reference gene primers was used to estimate how many nucleated cells each sample contained. Sequence reads were collapsed and filtered to measure the absolute abundance of every unique TCRbeta CDR3 rearrangement. For each sample, productive Simpson clonality was calculated as the square root of Simpson's diversity index over productive rearrangements. The immuneACCESS repertoire file appears here via TCRdb, limited to in-frame rearrangements. These files lack a portion of the clones; in checked studies, under half of the deficit traces to unresolved V genes, and the cause of the others is not known. V and J calls and clone size are copied from that table; D and trimming were computed from the DNA. For this sample the table gives roughly 100,000 clones, of which 70% to 90% were detected only once. Jointly, the top ten make up 2% to 2.5% of the sample.

Each collaborating institution followed its own protocols to collect whole blood in K2EDTA tubes. For TCRbeta analysis, collaborators shipped samples as frozen whole blood, isolated PBMCs, or DNA extracted from either of those sample types. Trimming takes 3 bases from V and 5 bases from J, and the germline ends sit 11 bases apart. The CDR3 measures 14 amino acids from cysteine to phenylalanine. Kept here is only the CDR3 DNA, which spans 42 bases and is read in frame from base 1. The germline V gene sets CDR1 to KGHDR and CDR2 to SFDVKD. Notes on this clone: It lacks a known antigen. There are no base qualities to consult, and no much larger clone falls within one base.

The receptor was derived from a human donor in a cohort sampled during active COVID-19. This chain joins TRBV24-1 to TRBJ2-3; confidence is insufficient to name the D gene. Source material: peripheral blood. The CDR3 region reads CATSDPPTGDTQYF. The DNA sequence follows: TGTGCCACCAGTGATCCACCTACGGGAGATACGCAGTATTTT.